The 24 T cell receptor beta chains below were found in one sample sequenced in a study of Ad26.COV2.S vaccination and SARS-CoV-2 variants. Generated by immunoSEQ multiplex PCR, the TCRdb table keeps only in-frame clones and is missing some. The table has about 350,000 clones, around nine tenths seen once; the top ten hold approximately 5%. The treatment: some 20 received Ad26.COV2.S at low or high dose, single or two shots; roughly five received placebo; per-sample allocation not given. The samples date from day 63 after the first vaccine or placebo injection. Material: peripheral blood, obtained in a trial of Ad26.COV2.S vaccine versus placebo. These receptors originate from a person between 18 and 60 years old who received the Ad26.COV2.S COVID-19 vaccine or a placebo.

The chain employs TRBV15 and TRBJ2-7; TRBD1 agrees at 10 bases. Per germline, CDR1 LNHNV and CDR2 YYDKDF (reference sequence). After removal of 3 bases from V and 5 bases from J, the junction contained 7 bases not matched to a gene. The CDR3 is 15 amino acids. The CDR3 loop reads CATSSGQGEVHEQYF. The CDR3 bases are TGTGCCACCAGCAGCGGACAGGGGGAAGTCCACGAGCAGTACTTC.

V gene TRBV29-1 combines with J gene TRBJ1-2; D is perhaps TRBD1 (5 bases). CDR1 is SQVTM, CDR2 ANQGSEA, per germline. The V and J ends lost 4 bases and 0 bases respectively, with 6 bases between them. This CDR3 contains 12 residues. The CDR3 DNA follows: TGCAGCGTTGTACAGGCTAACTATGGCTACACCTTC. Amino acid sequence: CSVVQANYGYTF.

The chain links TRBV6-2 or TRBV6-3 to TRBJ1-1; no clear D. V was pared by 6 bases and J by 2 bases, with 13 bases between. The CDR3 spans 14 residues. The germline V gene encodes CDR1 MNHEY and CDR2 SVGEGT. This chain's CDR3 is CASSLGFENTEAFF. The CDR3 DNA sequence: TGTGCCAGCAGCCTGGGGTTCGAAAACACTGAAGCTTTCTTT.

Remarks on this clone: Other DNA sequences within the sample encode an identical CDR3. The chain carries TRBV19 and TRBJ1-4; maybe TRBD1 (5 bases). Looked up from germline, CDR1 is LNHDA and CDR2 is SQIVND (reference sequence). Between the trimmed V and J ends, which lost 6 bases and 2 bases, there was a span of 13 bases. This CDR3 comprises 15 residues. DNA of the CDR3: TGTGCCAGTAGCCTCGGGACCGCTACTAATGAAAAACTGTTTTTT. It yields the protein CASSLGTATNEKLFF.

This clone showed up just once. This chain connects TRBV28 to TRBJ2-1; the D gene is possibly TRBD2 (6 bases). This CDR3 is 16 amino acids long. The germline CDR1 and CDR2 sequences are MDHEN and SYDVKM. Trimming pared 7 bases from V and 0 bases from J, leaving 16 bases between. CDR3 sequence reads: CASISLIGGSYNEQFF. The DNA of the CDR3 is TGTGCCAGCATCTCATTAATCGGGGGCTCCTACAATGAGCAGTTCTTC. The full variable domain, completed using reference TRBV28 and TRBJ2-1, is DVKVTQSSRYLVKRTGEKVFLECVQDMDHENMFWYRQDPGLGLRLIYFSYDVKMKEKGDIPEGYSVSREKKERFSLILESASTNQTSMYLCASISLIGGSYNEQFFGPGTRLTVL.

Written as DNA, the CDR3 is TGCAGCGTCCCCTGGGGGGGGAATGAGCAGTTCTTC. Translation: CSVPWGGNEQFF. The chain is built from TRBV29-1 and TRBJ2-1, with 7 bases lining up with TRBD2. This CDR3 has 12 residues. J lost 7 bases, V lost 6 bases, and 6 bases had no gene match. Germline V gives CDR1 SQVTM, CDR2 ANQGSEA.

This rearrangement joins TRBV19 to TRBJ1-3, with unresolved D. V dropped 7 bases and J dropped 0 bases, with 7 bases sitting between them. The germline V gene has CDR1 LNHDA and CDR2 SQIVND (reference sequence). The CDR3 totals 13 residues. In nucleotides, the CDR3 is TGTGCCAGTAACGGATACTCTGGAAACACCATATATTTT. Protein: CASNGYSGNTIYF.

The rearrangement uses TRBV27 and TRBJ2-1, with D perhaps assigned TRBD1 or TRBD2 (5 bases each). Germline V lookup: CDR1 MNHEY, CDR2 SMNVEV (reference sequence). Trimming left V 6 bases short and J 4 bases short, with 13 bases between. This CDR3 spans 14 amino acids. The CDR3 region is CASSLGAIYNEQFF. CDR3 bases: TGTGCCAGCAGCCTCGGGGCTATTTACAATGAGCAGTTCTTC.

The rearrangement links TRBV6-5 to TRBJ1-5; D gene uncertain. Germline loops: CDR1 MNHEY, CDR2 SVGAGI. The CDR3 spans 13 residues. The V end was cut by 6 bases, the J end by 7 bases, with 13 bases between. CDR3 in DNA: TGTGCCAGCAGGTTGGAGCCGGGCCAGCCCCAGCATTTT. This gives the protein CASRLEPGQPQHF.

The chain combines TRBV19 with TRBJ1-3, with TRBD1 as a possible D gene (5 bases). Germline CDR1 is LNHDA and CDR2 is SQIVND (reference sequence). V was cut by 1 base and J by 1 base, with 11 bases left in between. The CDR3 covers 16 residues. The CDR3 region is CASSIGRGRSGNTIYF. The CDR3, as DNA: TGTGCCAGTAGTATAGGACGGGGACGGTCTGGAAACACCATATATTTT. The whole variable domain, remainder taken from reference TRBV19 and TRBJ1-3, is DGGITQSPKYLFRKEGQNVTLSCEQNLNHDAMYWYRQDPGQGLRLIYYSQIVNDFQKGDIAEGYSVSREKKESFPLTVTSAQKNPTAFYLCASSIGRGRSGNTIYFGEGSWLTVV.

The chain is built from TRBV19 and TRBJ1-2; D not resolved. Germline assignment: CDR1 LNHDA and CDR2 SQIVND (reference sequence). The CDR3 extends over 13 amino acids. V lost 3 bases and J lost 4, with 9 bases in between. The CDR3 DNA reads as TGTGCCAGTAGTATGAGGGAGGGCTATGGCTACACCTTC. This translates into CASSMREGYGYTF. Complete variable domain (other parts from reference TRBV19 and TRBJ1-2): DGGITQSPKYLFRKEGQNVTLSCEQNLNHDAMYWYRQDPGQGLRLIYYSQIVNDFQKGDIAEGYSVSREKKESFPLTVTSAQKNPTAFYLCASSMREGYGYTFGSGTRLTVV.

J is TRBJ2-7 and V is TRBV6-5, with a tentative D call TRBD2 (5 bases). The V gene lost 6 bases and the J gene lost 2 bases, with 17 bases spanning the gap. The CDR3 loop spans 15 amino acids. Germline lookup yields CDR1 MNHEY and CDR2 SVGAGI. The CDR3 spells CASRKTPAETYEQYF. CDR3 DNA sequence: TGTGCCAGCAGAAAAACCCCAGCGGAAACCTACGAGCAGTACTTC.

The rearrangement links TRBV5-1 to TRBJ2-7, with D unclear. This CDR3 region has 13 residues. Germline-derived CDR1 and CDR2 are SGHRS and YFSETQ. The V end was cut by 4 bases, the J end by 3 bases, with 11 bases between. In nucleotides, the CDR3 is TGCGCCAGCAGCCAACCGGACGGCTACGAGCAGTACTTC. It yields the protein CASSQPDGYEQYF.

This chain connects TRBV7-9 to TRBJ1-5; D gene uncertain. The CDR3 has 14 residues. Per germline, CDR1 SEHNR and CDR2 FQNEAQ (reference sequence). Trimming cost V 1 base and J 5 bases, with 9 bases left between them. CDR3 sequence reads: CASSLVGPDQPQHF. The CDR3 DNA is TGTGCCAGCAGCTTAGTAGGACCAGATCAGCCCCAGCATTTT.

The genes are TRBV5-6 and TRBJ2-7; TRBD1 might be the D (5 bases). CDR1 and CDR2 (germline): SGHDT, YYEEEE. This CDR3 comprises 16 residues. Deletions cut 3 bases from V and 2 bases from J, with 18 bases between. The CDR3, as DNA: TGTGCCAGCAGCTATGACAGCTTCCGAGCTACCTACGAGCAGTACTTC. Translated: CASSYDSFRATYEQYF.

The chain employs TRBV18 and TRBJ2-1; 12 bases fit TRBD2. The germline V gene encodes CDR1 KGHSH and CDR2 LQKENI. This CDR3 is 16 amino acids long. Trimming removed 1 base from V and 6 bases from J; junction bases left unmatched: 4. This CDR3 reads CASSPLTSGGLNEQFF. In nucleotides, the CDR3 is TGTGCCAGCTCACCACTGACTAGCGGGGGCCTCAATGAGCAGTTCTTC.

This chain joins TRBV19 and TRBJ2-3; tentative D call: TRBD1 (6 bases). The CDR3 contains 16 residues. V lost 3 bases, J lost 0 bases, and 13 bases lay in between. The germline CDR1 and CDR2 sequences are LNHDA and SQIVND (reference sequence). CDR3 sequence: CASSMLEDRSTDTQYF. The CDR3 DNA follows: TGTGCCAGTAGTATGTTAGAGGACAGAAGCACAGATACGCAGTATTTT.

The table lists this clone with a count of one. The DNA of the CDR3 is TGTGCCAGCTCACCGTACGAGCAGTACTTC. Protein sequence: CASSPYEQYF. The gene calls are TRBV18 and TRBJ2-7; D not certain. Germline CDR1 reads KGHSH; CDR2 reads LQKENI. The CDR3 totals 10 residues. Trimming removed 3 bases at V and 4 bases at J, with 1 base between.

The chain couples TRBV28 to TRBJ2-3, with 11 bases identical to TRBD2. Germline assignment: CDR1 MDHEN and CDR2 SYDVKM. V shed 6 bases, J shed 4 bases, and the junction held 6 bases outside the gene matches. The CDR3 runs 15 residues. DNA for the CDR3: TGTGCCAGCAGATTAGCGGGAGGGCCTGCAGATACGCAGTATTTT. The encoded protein is CASRLAGGPADTQYF.

The V and J genes are TRBV28 and TRBJ1-1, with D unclear. The CDR3 loop spans 11 amino acids. Trimming took off 3 bases at V and 3 bases at J, with 2 bases between the two ends. CDR1 and CDR2 from the germline V gene are MDHEN and SYDVKM. The CDR3 is CASSFDTEAFF. CDR3 nucleotides: TGTGCCAGCAGTTTCGACACTGAAGCTTTCTTT.

This CDR3 reads CASSRSTVPGYTF. CDR3 nucleotide sequence: TGTGCCAGCAGCCGGAGCACAGTTCCGGGCTACACCTTC. V usage is TRBV12-3 or TRBV12-4 and J usage is TRBJ1-2; D not resolved. V lost 6 bases and J 8 bases, leaving 16 bases between the germline ends. This CDR3 is built from 13 residues.

The gene calls are TRBV2 and TRBJ1-1; tentative D call: TRBD1 (5 bases). CDR1 is SNHLY, CDR2 FYNNEI, per germline. This CDR3 is 15 amino acids long. V lost 4 bases and J 7 bases, leaving 19 bases between the germline ends. The CDR3 sequence: CASSVGPDRAREAFF. For the CDR3, the DNA is TGTGCCAGCAGTGTGGGCCCAGACAGAGCCCGTGAAGCTTTCTTT.

The V gene is TRBV13, the J gene TRBJ2-7; TRBD1 aligns across 9 bases. The CDR3 runs 15 residues. V shed 1 base and J 6 bases; nucleotides not matched to a gene: 7. Germline V gives CDR1 PRHDT, CDR2 FYEKMQ (reference sequence). The CDR3 coding sequence is TGTGCCAGCAGCTTAGTGGGGACAGGGCGTTCCGAGCAGTACTTC. This sequence encodes CASSLVGTGRSEQYF.

The chain has TRBV7-2 and TRBJ1-3, with D hard to call. Germline V CDR1 and CDR2: SGHTA, FQGNSA. This CDR3 contains 15 residues. With 0 bases removed from V and 1 base from J, the gap between germline ends came to 7 bases. CDR3 sequence (DNA): TGTGCCAGCAGCTTAGCGTCAGGATCTGGAAACACCATATATTTT. Translation: CASSLASGSGNTIYF.